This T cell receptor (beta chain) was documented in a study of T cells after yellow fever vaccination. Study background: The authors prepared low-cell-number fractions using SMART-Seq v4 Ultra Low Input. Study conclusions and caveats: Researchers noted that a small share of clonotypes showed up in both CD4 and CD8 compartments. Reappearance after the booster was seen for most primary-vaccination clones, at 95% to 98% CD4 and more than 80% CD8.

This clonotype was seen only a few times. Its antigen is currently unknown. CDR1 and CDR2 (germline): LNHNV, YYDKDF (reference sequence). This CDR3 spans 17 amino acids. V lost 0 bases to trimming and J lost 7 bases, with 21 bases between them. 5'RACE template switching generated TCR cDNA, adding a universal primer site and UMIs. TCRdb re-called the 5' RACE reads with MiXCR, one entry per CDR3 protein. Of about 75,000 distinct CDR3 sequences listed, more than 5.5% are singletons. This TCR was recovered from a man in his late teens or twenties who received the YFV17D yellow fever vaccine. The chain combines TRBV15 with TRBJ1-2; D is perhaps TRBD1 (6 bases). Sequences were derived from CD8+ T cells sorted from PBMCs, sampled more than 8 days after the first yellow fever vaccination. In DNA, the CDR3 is TGTGCCACCAGCAGAGATGGAACAGGGACCAGAACCGTTGGCTACACCTTC. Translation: CATSRDGTGTRTVGYTF.